One and the same sample provided the 30 T cell receptor beta chains below, sequenced in a study of metastatic and nonmetastatic thyroid tumors. There were no patients who had received any treatment before thyroid surgery. TCRdb reprocessed the PCR reads using MiXCR. The data contain over 35,000 clones, 13% of them seen just once; the ten biggest clones take up 9% to 9.5%. The sample comprised blood. The receptor source for this set is a female donor with papillary thyroid cancer or a benign thyroid nodule (not recorded which). Some clones in this sample may be carry-over from other donors' samples.

This clone was counted at least ten times. J is TRBJ2-1 and V is TRBV19; D remains unclear. The germline V gene encodes CDR1 LNHDA and CDR2 SQIVND (reference sequence). CDR3 length: 11 residues. The V end was cut by 5 bases, the J end by 5 bases, with 4 bases between. The CDR3 DNA follows: TGTGCCAGTAGTGATAACAATGAGCAGTTCTTC. Its translation is CASSDNNEQFF.

This clone was counted a few times. One junction end disagrees with the germline gene, perhaps due to a read error. CDR3 sequence reads: CVSSRTSGTTYEQYF. In nucleotides, the CDR3 is TGTGTCAGCAGTCGGACTAGCGGAACCACCTACGAGCAGTACTTC. J is TRBJ2-7 and V is TRBV28; 10 bases line up with TRBD2. Germline-derived CDR1 and CDR2 are MDHEN and SYDVKM. CDR3 length equals 15 residues. The complete variable domain, with remaining parts taken from reference TRBV28 and TRBJ2-7, reads DVKVTQSSRYLVKRTGEKVFLECVQDMDHENMFWYRQDPGLGLRLIYFSYDVKMKEKGDIPEGYSVSREKKERFSLILESASTNQTSMYLCVSSRTSGTTYEQYFGPGTRLTVT.

Many counts were recorded for this clone. V is TRBV11-2 and J is TRBJ1-2; 9 bases are shared with TRBD1. Germline V gene data show CDR1 as SGHAT and CDR2 as FQNNGV. With V trimmed by 4 bases and J by 12 bases, 6 bases remained unmatched. CDR3 length: 12 amino acids. Here the CDR3 DNA reads TGTGCCAGCAGCTCCGCTAGGGACAGGGACACCTTC. This sequence encodes CASSSARDRDTF.

This clone was found many times. This sequence joins TRBV20-1 and TRBJ2-7, with TRBD2 matching 9 bases. V lost 1 base and J lost 4; bases outside the gene matches: 5. Germline-derived CDR1 and CDR2 are DFQATT and SNEGSKA (reference sequence). The CDR3 spans 14 residues. The CDR3 DNA is TGCAGTGCTAGAGCTACTAGCGGGTTATACGAGCAGTACTTC. It specifies CSARATSGLYEQYF.

This clone occurred many times. This chain joins TRBV9 and TRBJ2-3; 7 bases map to TRBD2. Germline loops: CDR1 SGDLS, CDR2 YYNGEE. This CDR3 contains 16 residues. The V gene end was trimmed by 1 base and the J gene end by 2 bases; junction bases not matched to a gene: 7. The CDR3: CASSVLGGSPTDTQYF. CDR3 sequence (DNA): TGTGCCAGCAGCGTACTGGGCGGGAGCCCCACAGATACGCAGTATTTT.

Ten or more counts support this clone. The chain carries TRBV28 and TRBJ2-7, with 11 bases aligning to TRBD2. Unmatched junction bases numbered 14, after V lost 4 bases and J lost 6 bases. The CDR3 is made up of 17 amino acids. Germline lookup yields CDR1 MDHEN and CDR2 SYDVKM. In DNA form, the CDR3 reads TGTGCCAGCAGTTCAACCGGGACTAGCGGACCTCCCGGCGAGCAGTACTTC. Its protein product is CASSSTGTSGPPGEQYF.

A note on this clone: An end of the junction does not agree with germline; a read error may underlie this. The genes are TRBV6-1 and TRBJ2-7; no definite D call. The CDR3 sequence is 13 residues long. Germline V gene sequence: CDR1 MNHNS, CDR2 SASEGT. For the CDR3, the DNA is TGTGCCGGCAGCGAAATGAACATCCCGAGTAAATACTTC. This gives the protein CAGSEMNIPSKYF.

This clone was detected a few times. A much larger clonotype is one base distant, so this may be a read error. The rearrangement uses TRBV9 and TRBJ1-1, with D tentatively TRBD1 (5 bases). This CDR3 comprises 11 residues. Trimming left V 4 bases short and J 10 bases short, with 11 bases between. Per germline, CDR1 SGDLS and CDR2 YYNGEE. The CDR3 loop reads CASSPGAVAFF. The CDR3 DNA reads as TGTGCCAGCAGCCCTGGGGCGGTAGCTTTCTTT. Combining the CDR3 with reference TRBV9 and TRBJ1-1 gives the whole variable domain DSGVTQTPKHLITATGQRVTLRCSPRSGDLSVYWYQQSLDQGLQFLIQYYNGEERAKGNILERFSAQQFPDLHSELNLSSLELGDSALYFCASSPGAVAFFGQGTRLTVV.

The table lists this clone with many counts. The same CDR3 also results from other DNA sequences found in this sample. The gene calls are TRBV6-1 and TRBJ2-7; no reliable D call. Germline CDR1 is MNHNS and CDR2 is SASEGT. V was cut by 4 bases and J by 4 bases, with 11 bases left in between. The CDR3 contains 13 residues. CDR3 DNA sequence: TGTGCCAGCAGTGGGCGACTGGTATACGAGCAGTACTTC. It yields the protein CASSGRLVYEQYF.

This clone was seen at least ten times. The chain uses TRBV6-1 and TRBJ2-2; D possibly corresponds to TRBD2 (5 bases). CDR1 and CDR2 from the germline V gene are MNHNS and SASEGT. V was shortened by 5 bases and J by 4 bases, with 14 bases between the two germline ends. This CDR3 comprises 15 residues. CDR3 residues: CASSPREGLTGELFF. In DNA form, the CDR3 reads TGTGCCAGCAGTCCACGGGAAGGCCTCACCGGGGAGCTGTTTTTT.

In its sample, this clone ranks as medium-sized. The chain couples TRBV28 to TRBJ2-7; TRBD2 might be the D (5 bases). The germline V gene has CDR1 MDHEN and CDR2 SYDVKM. Trimming took 6 bases from V and 3 from J, leaving 12 bases between them. CDR3 length: 13 residues. The chain's CDR3 is CASRRRAGYEQYF. For the CDR3, the DNA is TGTGCCAGCAGGCGACGCGCGGGCTACGAGCAGTACTTC.

This clone has ten or more counts. Since a much larger clone is just one base distant, this may be a read error. V is TRBV25-1 and J is TRBJ1-1, with D tentatively TRBD1 (5 bases). Germline V gives CDR1 MGHDK, CDR2 SYGVNS. The ends were cut back, 4 bases at V and 1 base at J, with 13 bases in the middle. This CDR3 region has 15 residues. The CDR3 reads CASSGRDGPNTEAFF. The DNA for the CDR3 is TGTGCCAGCAGTGGACGGGACGGCCCGAACACTGAAGCTTTCTTT.

At least ten counts were recorded for this clone. This sequence joins TRBV19 and TRBJ2-1; D gene unclear. V was pared by 7 bases and J by 3 bases, with 10 bases between. Germline V gene data show CDR1 as LNHDA and CDR2 as SQIVND (reference sequence). This CDR3 comprises 13 residues. CDR3 sequence reads: CASIDRRYNEQFF. For the CDR3, the DNA is TGTGCCAGTATCGACCGCCGCTACAATGAGCAGTTCTTC.

This clone was seen repeatedly, ten times or more. The CDR3 region has the DNA TGTGCCAGCACCAATGGGGGTGCGTTCGGGGAGCTGTTTTTT. Amino acid sequence: CASTNGGAFGELFF. The chain joins TRBV6-1 to TRBJ2-2, with D perhaps given as TRBD1 or TRBD2 (5 bases each). The CDR3 has 14 residues. The germline V gene has CDR1 MNHNS and CDR2 SASEGT. Trimming removed 7 bases at V and 7 bases at J, with 16 bases between.

This clone rates as medium-sized (0.01 to 0.1%). V is TRBV28 and J is TRBJ1-2; TRBD1 agrees at 7 bases. The CDR3 loop spans 11 amino acids. Germline CDR1 reads MDHEN; CDR2 reads SYDVKM. The V segment lost 6 bases and the J segment 8 bases; nucleotides outside the gene matches: 3. The CDR3 nucleotides are TGTGCCAGCAGGCACAGGGGCGGCTACACCTTC. Its translation is CASRHRGGYTF.

This clone has a handful of counts. V and J are TRBV27 and TRBJ2-7; possible D gene TRBD2, 6 bases. The germline V gene has CDR1 MNHEY and CDR2 SMNVEV (reference sequence). Trimming removed 4 bases at V and 2 bases at J, with 18 bases between. The CDR3 runs 16 residues. CDR3 bases: TGTGCCAGCAGTTCTCAGATGGAGGGAAACCCCTACGAGCAGTACTTC. It encodes CASSSQMEGNPYEQYF.

This clone was picked up many times. The rearrangement links TRBV28 to TRBJ2-1; 11 nucleotides align to TRBD1. Germline CDR1 and CDR2: MDHEN and SYDVKM. This CDR3 has 14 amino acids. V was clipped by 8 bases and J by 7 bases; unmatched bases: 7. The CDR3 reads CASGGGTGGNEQFF. CDR3 sequence (DNA): TGTGCCAGCGGCGGTGGGACAGGGGGGAATGAGCAGTTCTTC.

V is TRBV12-3 or TRBV12-4 and J is TRBJ2-1, with 12 bases fitting TRBD2. With 2 bases clipped from V and 7 bases from J, the junction kept 12 bases outside the gene matches. The CDR3 has 18 residues. CDR3 DNA: TGTGCCAGCAGTTTACTGACTAGCGGGAGTCGAAAGGGGAATGAGCAGTTCTTC. This sequence encodes CASSLLTSGSRKGNEQFF.

The V call is TRBV27, the J call TRBJ2-7, with a tentative D call TRBD1 (6 bases). Looked up from germline, CDR1 is MNHEY and CDR2 is SMNVEV (reference sequence). The V and J ends lost 3 bases and 6 bases respectively, with 15 bases between them. This CDR3 is built from 14 residues. CDR3 residues: CASSLQGKSPEQYF. DNA for the CDR3: TGTGCCAGCAGTTTGCAGGGGAAAAGCCCCGAGCAGTACTTC.

This clone showed up many times. This chain links TRBV7-9 with TRBJ1-1, with D perhaps TRBD1 (5 bases). The V end was cut by 3 bases, the J end by 4 bases, with 15 bases between. The CDR3 consists of 15 residues. Per the germline V gene, CDR1 is SEHNR and CDR2 is FQNEAQ (reference sequence). The chain's CDR3 is CASSFNQGGVTEAFF. As DNA, the CDR3 is TGTGCCAGCAGCTTCAACCAGGGAGGGGTCACTGAAGCTTTCTTT.

Comments on this clone: Being one base from a much bigger clone, this may be a read error. No conserved phenylalanine or tryptophan is present at the end of the CDR3, so a read error is the likely explanation. The chain uses TRBV5-5 and TRBJ2-2; D is unclear. Germline CDR1 and CDR2: SGHKS and YYEKEE (reference sequence). This CDR3 contains 12 residues. Trimming pared 0 bases from V and 6 bases from J, leaving 3 bases between. CDR3 bases: TGTGCCAGCAGCTTGGGGGCCGGGGAGCTGTTTTCT. Its protein product is CASSLGAGELFS.

As for this clone: Since a much larger clone is just one base distant, this may be a read error. V and J are TRBV30 and TRBJ2-5, with D perhaps being TRBD1 or TRBD2 (5 bases each). The germline V gene encodes CDR1 GTSNPN and CDR2 SVGIG (reference sequence). V shed 3 bases and J shed 5 bases, with 13 bases lying between them. The CDR3 extends over 13 amino acids. DNA of the CDR3: TGTGCCTGGAGGGGACGGGGTAGGGAGACCCAGTACTTC. Translated, it gives CAWRGRGRETQYF.

This clone was counted at least ten times. Other DNA sequences of this sample code for an identical CDR3. V and J are TRBV2 and TRBJ2-7; possibly TRBD1 for D (6 bases). V shed 6 bases and J shed 0 bases, with 6 bases lying between them. This CDR3 has 12 residues. Germline V gene lookup returns CDR1 SNHLY and CDR2 FYNNEI. The DNA for the CDR3 is TGTGCCAGCAGGGACAGCTCCTACGAGCAGTACTTC. Protein: CASRDSSYEQYF.

This clone was detected ten times or more. This chain uses TRBV19 with TRBJ2-7; 9 bases agree with TRBD2. This CDR3 is built from 15 residues. V lost 2 bases and J lost 5; bases outside the gene matches: 7. The V gene's germline CDR1 is LNHDA and CDR2 SQIVND (reference sequence). The CDR3 DNA sequence: TGTGCCAGTAGTATAATAGCGGGAGTCGGCAACGAGCAGTACTTC. Protein: CASSIIAGVGNEQYF. Combining the CDR3 with reference TRBV19 and TRBJ2-7 gives the whole variable domain DGGITQSPKYLFRKEGQNVTLSCEQNLNHDAMYWYRQDPGQGLRLIYYSQIVNDFQKGDIAEGYSVSREKKESFPLTVTSAQKNPTAFYLCASSIIAGVGNEQYFGPGTRLTVT.

There are many counts of this clone. The CDR3 nucleotides read TGTGCCTGGAGTGTTGGTATCGGCACTGAAGCTTTCTTT. It codes for CAWSVGIGTEAFF. The chain recombines TRBV30 with TRBJ1-1; D ambiguous. The CDR3 covers 13 residues. V was trimmed by 0 bases and J by 4 bases, leaving 9 bases between them. Germline assignment: CDR1 GTSNPN and CDR2 SVGIG (reference sequence).

This clone was observed at least ten times. The CDR3 bases are TGCGCCAGCAGTCCCAGCGGGAGTCTCAACGAGCAGTACTTC. Translation gives CASSPSGSLNEQYF. The chain uses TRBV10-1 and TRBJ2-7; 8 positions match TRBD2. Germline V gene data show CDR1 as WNHNN and CDR2 as SYGVQD (reference sequence). CDR3 size: 14 residues. Trimming cost V 5 bases and J 5 bases; bases outside gene matches: 8.

This clone appeared many times. The CDR3 loop is CASSLSSGGSDTQYF. DNA for the CDR3: TGTGCCAGCAGCTTATCTAGCGGGGGGTCAGATACGCAGTATTTT. This chain joins TRBV7-2 and TRBJ2-3; 11 bases line up with TRBD2. V lost 2 bases, J lost 4 bases, and 2 bases stayed unmatched. The CDR3 is 15 residues long. Per the germline V gene, CDR1 is SGHTA and CDR2 is FQGNSA.

This clone was observed at least ten times. This chain joins TRBV6-2 or TRBV6-3 and TRBJ2-1; 8 bases are a match to TRBD2. Germline V gene data show CDR1 as MNHEY and CDR2 as SVGEGT. With V trimmed by 0 bases and J by 5 bases, 9 bases remained unmatched. The CDR3 is 17 residues long. The CDR3 region has the DNA TGTGCCAGCAGTTACTCTAAAAGCGGGAGCTGGGACAATGAGCAGTTCTTC. It yields the protein CASSYSKSGSWDNEQFF.

Many counts were recorded for this clone. DNA of the CDR3: TGTGCCAGCAGTTTACGGGGCACGGGGACCTACGAGCAGTACTTC. Translating gives CASSLRGTGTYEQYF. The chain employs TRBV27 and TRBJ2-7; D may correspond to TRBD1 or TRBD2 (5 bases each). Trimming pared 2 bases from V and 2 bases from J, leaving 13 bases between. CDR1 and CDR2 (germline): MNHEY, SMNVEV (reference sequence). CDR3 length: 15 amino acids.

This clone was counted at least ten times. The V and J genes are TRBV19 and TRBJ2-7, with TRBD2 matching 10 bases. V lost 6 bases, J lost 7 bases, and 9 bases stayed unmatched. The germline V gene has CDR1 LNHDA and CDR2 SQIVND (reference sequence). The CDR3 is 14 amino acids. In DNA, the CDR3 is TGTGCCAGTAGGGCTAGCGGGAGTTCGGGGGAGCAGTACTTC. Encoded protein: CASRASGSSGEQYF.